A selection of T cell receptor beta chains follows, all from one sample in a study of T cell clones after liver transplantation. Sequencing used immunoSEQ multiplex PCR; TCRdb keeps in-frame clones, though not all of them. The repertoire includes 5,000 or so clones, approximately 31% of them detected once, and roughly a sixth sits in the top ten. These receptors' antigens are unknown. Material: CD4+ T cells from cultured PBMCs. The receptor source for this set is a human patient who received a liver transplant. Some T cells may arise from the graft donor. Each CDR3 is given with its conserved first and last residue. D genes are given only for firm matches. Size tells how often a clone was seen (once, few, many) or the class of an expanded clone, and some rows leave it out.

TRBD1	NA	TRBJ2-6	TRBV9	CASSKPRGRSGANVLTF	TGTGCCAGCAGCAAACCCAGGGGGCGCTCGGGGGCCAACGTCCTGACTTTC
NA	few	TRBJ1-1	TRBV5-4	CASSFTDRNTEAFF	TGTGCCAGCAGCTTCACGGACAGGAACACTGAAGCTTTCTTT
NA	NA	TRBJ1-1	TRBV7-9	CASSLQQRLNTEAFF	TGTGCCAGCAGCTTACAACAGCGATTGAACACTGAAGCTTTCTTT
NA	NA	TRBJ1-5	TRBV28	CACSLVYQPQHF	TGTGCCTGCAGTTTAGTTTATCAGCCCCAGCATTTT
TRBD2	NA	TRBJ2-2	TRBV18	CASSPGLANTGELFF	TGTGCCAGCTCACCGGGACTAGCGAACACCGGGGAGCTGTTTTTT
NA	NA	TRBJ2-5	TRBV18	CASSPRQGTQYF	TGTGCCAGCTCACCACGTCAAGGGACCCAGTACTTC
TRBD1	NA	TRBJ1-2	TRBV5-1	CASSSEGGGNYGYTF	TGCGCCAGCAGCAGCGAAGGGGGCGGTAACTATGGCTACACCTTC
TRBD1	medium-sized	TRBJ2-2	TRBV2	CASSLGQGGHTGELFF	TGTGCCAGCAGTTTGGGACAGGGGGGACACACCGGGGAGCTGTTTTTT
NA	few	TRBJ1-1	TRBV30	CAWSAGGAAFF	TGTGCCTGGAGTGCGGGGGGGGCAGCTTTCTTT
TRBD2	medium-sized	TRBJ2-7	TRBV20-1	CSATTSAEQYF	TGCAGTGCTACGACTAGCGCCGAGCAGTACTTC
TRBD1	few	TRBJ2-4	TRBV18	CASSRAPGQTGLAKNIQYF	TGTGCCAGCTCACGAGCACCGGGACAGACCGGTCTAGCCAAAAACATTCAGTACTTC
TRBD1	few	TRBJ1-2	TRBV7-2	CASSLWAGGDGYTF	TGTGCCAGCAGCTTATGGGCAGGGGGGGATGGCTACACCTTC
NA	NA	TRBJ2-5	TRBV4-2	CASSQDISRVGEETQYF	TGTGCCAGCAGCCAAGATATTTCAAGGGTCGGGGAAGAGACCCAGTACTTC
NA	few	TRBJ2-3	TRBV5-4	CASSLEGNPGHTQYF	TGTGCCAGCAGCTTGGAGGGGAACCCGGGGCATACGCAGTATTTT
TRBD2	few	TRBJ2-7	TRBV2	CASSPQVAGTNYEQYF	TGTGCCAGCAGTCCCCAGGTAGCGGGGACCAACTACGAGCAGTACTTC
NA	NA	TRBJ2-3	TRBV10-3	CAISGIRGGTDTQYF	TGTGCCATCAGTGGTATAAGAGGGGGCACAGATACGCAGTATTTT
NA	NA	TRBJ2-1	TRBV29-1	CSVETGSGGEEQFF	TGCAGCGTGGAGACAGGGTCGGGGGGGGAAGAGCAGTTCTTC
NA	NA	TRBJ1-3	TRBV7-9	CASSPVSTGNTIYF	TGTGCCAGCAGCCCCGTAAGCACCGGAAACACCATATATTTT
TRBD2	NA	TRBJ2-5	TRBV18	CASSQTSGGETQYF	TGTGCCAGCTCCCAGACGAGCGGGGGGGAGACCCAGTACTTC
NA	NA	TRBJ1-1	TRBV5-4	CASSLIGDLNTEAFF	TGTGCCAGCAGCTTGATAGGGGACCTGAACACTGAAGCTTTCTTT
TRBD2	NA	TRBJ2-3	TRBV15	CATSRGAGTDTQYF	TGTGCCACCAGCAGGGGAGCGGGGACAGATACGCAGTATTTT
TRBD1	few	TRBJ1-4	TRBV6-5	CASSYSTGNVREKLFF	TGTGCCAGCAGTTATTCGACAGGGAATGTTAGGGAAAAACTGTTTTTT
NA	NA	TRBJ1-5	TRBV28	CASSDGGGQNNQPQHF	TGTGCCAGCAGTGATGGGGGCGGACAGAACAATCAGCCCCAGCATTTT
TRBD2	NA	TRBJ2-5	TRBV11-3	CASSPGLVQETQYF	TGTGCCAGCAGCCCCGGACTAGTCCAAGAGACCCAGTACTTC
TRBD2	NA	TRBJ2-5	TRBV5-8	CASSRGLAGRGGETQYF	TGTGCCAGCAGCCGGGGACTAGCGGGAAGAGGAGGGGAGACCCAGTACTTC
NA	NA	TRBJ1-6	TRBV9	CASSVGGVDSPLHF	TGTGCCAGCAGCGTAGGGGGCGTTGATTCACCCCTCCACTTT
TRBD1	few	TRBJ2-2	TRBV6-1	CASSEQGQGLTGELFF	TGTGCCAGCAGTGAACAAGGACAGGGATTGACCGGGGAGCTGTTTTTT
TRBD1	few	TRBJ1-5	TRBV7-2	CASSLDRGQPQHF	TGTGCCAGCAGCTTAGACAGGGGTCAGCCCCAGCATTTT
NA	NA	TRBJ1-4	TRBV4-3	CASSQGTVATNEKLFF	TGCGCCAGCAGCCAAGGGACAGTTGCAACTAATGAAAAACTGTTTTTT
TRBD1	NA	TRBJ2-3	TRBV2	CASSERQGEDTQYF	TGTGCCAGCAGTGAACGGCAGGGGGAAGATACGCAGTATTTT
TRBD2	few	TRBJ2-1	TRBV9	CASSPTSGRVNEQFF	TGTGCCAGCAGCCCAACTAGCGGGAGGGTCAATGAGCAGTTCTTC
TRBD1	medium-sized	TRBJ2-7	TRBV30	CAWRRTGGGEQYF	TGTGCCTGGAGACGGACAGGGGGCGGCGAGCAGTACTTC
NA	NA	TRBJ1-5	TRBV6-5	CASSYSGGQAPQHF	TGTGCCAGCAGTTACTCGGGCGGCCAGGCGCCCCAGCATTTT
NA	few	TRBJ1-6	TRBV19	CASRQGSSYNSPLHF	TGTGCCAGTAGGCAGGGAAGCTCCTATAATTCACCCCTCCACTTT
NA	NA	TRBJ1-3	TRBV21-1	CASRWRLQHARNTIYF	TGTGCCAGCAGATGGCGGCTACAACACGCACGAAACACCATATATTTT
NA	NA	TRBJ1-2	TRBV21-1	CASSPGHYGYTF	TGTGCCAGCAGCCCGGGACACTATGGCTACACCTTC
NA	NA	TRBJ2-1	TRBV6-5	CASSTGFDEQFF	TGTGCCAGCAGCACAGGGTTCGATGAGCAGTTCTTC
NA	NA	TRBJ2-2	TRBV6-6	CASRSTGLNTGELFF	TGTGCCAGCAGATCGACAGGTTTGAACACCGGGGAGCTGTTTTTT
TRBD1	NA	TRBJ1-6	TRBV7-2	CASSWLEGANSPLHF	TGTGCCAGCAGCTGGCTTGAGGGGGCGAATTCACCCCTCCACTTT
NA	NA	TRBJ1-4	TRBV21-1	CASSKEGSDSTNEKLFF	TGTGCCAGCAGCAAAGAGGGGTCGGATTCAACTAATGAAAAACTGTTTTTT
NA	medium-sized	TRBJ2-2	TRBV11-1	CASSLSQVPTGELFF	TGTGCCAGCAGCTTATCCCAGGTTCCCACCGGGGAGCTGTTTTTT
TRBD2	few	TRBJ2-7	TRBV7-2	CASSQSGGGAYEQYF	TGTGCCAGCAGCCAATCTGGCGGGGGGGCCTACGAGCAGTACTTC
NA	medium-sized	TRBJ2-7	TRBV7-2	CASSLAGGLYEQYF	TGTGCCAGCAGCTTAGCGGGGGGTCTATACGAGCAGTACTTC
NA	NA	TRBJ1-1	TRBV11-2	CASSSKPGSLNTEAFF	TGTGCCAGCAGCTCGAAACCGGGATCTCTGAACACTGAAGCTTTCTTT
TRBD1	NA	TRBJ2-3	TRBV4-2	CASSHEDRGRTDTQYF	TGTGCCAGCAGCCATGAAGACAGGGGCCGCACAGATACGCAGTATTTT
NA	NA	TRBJ1-1	TRBV29-1	CSVVWVEAFF	TGCAGCGTTGTATGGGTTGAAGCTTTCTTT
NA	few	TRBJ2-5	TRBV5-1	CASSLGTGEETQYF	TGCGCCAGCAGCTTGGGGACGGGAGAAGAGACCCAGTACTTC
NA	few	TRBJ2-5	TRBV6-9	CASRGVSGAKTQYF	TGTGCCAGCAGGGGGGTGTCAGGAGCTAAAACCCAGTACTTC
NA	NA	TRBJ1-1	TRBV7-2	CASSLDRTFEAFF	TGTGCCAGCAGCTTAGACAGGACATTCGAAGCTTTCTTT
NA	NA	TRBJ2-1	TRBV2	CASSRTEQFF	TGTGCCAGCAGTCGTACTGAGCAGTTCTTC
NA	NA	TRBJ2-5	TRBV7-9	CASSLDVGGKTQYF	TGTGCCAGCAGCTTAGACGTAGGGGGAAAGACCCAGTACTTC
NA	once	TRBJ2-1	TRBV10-1	CASGTGDLSYNEQFF	TGCGCCAGCGGGACGGGAGACCTGTCCTACAATGAGCAGTTCTTC
TRBD2	NA	TRBJ2-2	TRBV4-3	CASSQDLAGGVTGELFF	TGCGCCAGCAGCCAAGATCTCGCGGGAGGAGTCACCGGGGAGCTGTTTTTT
NA	NA	TRBJ1-4	TRBV15	CATSSPNLGEKLFF	TGTGCCACCAGCAGCCCCAATTTAGGCGAAAAACTGTTTTTT